The T cell receptor (beta chain) under discussion was sequenced for a study of blood T cell repertoires in COVID-19. Study in general: From the United States, Italy and Spain came samples of acute and convalescent COVID-19.

Libraries were prepared by immunoSEQ multiplex PCR; TCRdb keeps only in-frame clonotypes and omits some of them. The profile shows roughly 180,000 clones, more than 85% of them singletons. Per germline, CDR1 SGHAT and CDR2 FQNNGV. After removal of 5 bases from V and 7 bases from J, the junction contained 7 bases not matched to a gene. The CDR3 totals 13 residues. The genes are TRBV11-2 and TRBJ2-5; 7 bases are a match to TRBD1. Sequenced input: peripheral blood. This TCR derives from a woman aged 25-40 years with active or convalescent COVID-19. The CDR3 is CASSPGAGGTQYF. CDR3 DNA: TGTGCCAGCAGCCCAGGGGCAGGGGGGACCCAGTACTTC.